What follows are 12 T cell receptor beta chains derived from one specimen sequenced in a study of cytomegalovirus exposure and HLA in healthy donors (dated by TCRdb to the late 2010s). Library preparation employed the immunoSEQ multiplex PCR assay. A mixture of 60 forward primers for TCR Vbeta segments and 13 reverse primers for TCR Jbeta segments was used in the multiplex PCR. What TCRdb holds here is the immuneACCESS table cut down to in-frame rearrangements. Part of the clones is not present; checked against another copy, under half of the missing clones reflect an unresolved V gene, and the others are unexplained. For this sample the table gives approximately 160,000 clones, of which 68% were detected only once. Roughly 4.4% of the sample is taken by the ten largest. Sequencing was performed on PBMCs. The receptor source for this set is a woman aged 18-35 years in good health and CMV-seropositive.

The chain links TRBV6-6 to TRBJ1-5; TRBD1 matches at 7 bases. CDR3 size: 15 residues. Germline V lookup: CDR1 MNHNY, CDR2 SVGAGI (reference sequence). V lost 6 bases and J lost 3; bases outside the gene matches: 8. CDR3 sequence: CASSPQGTYNQPQHF. DNA for the CDR3: TGTGCCAGCAGCCCACAGGGGACATACAATCAGCCCCAGCATTTT.

CDR3 coding DNA: TGTGCCAGCAGCCAACACGGGACAGGGGGCAGAAATTCACCCCTCCACTTT. Encoded protein: CASSQHGTGGRNSPLHF. The chain links TRBV14 to TRBJ1-6; 12 positions match TRBD1. Germline assignment: CDR1 SGHDN and CDR2 FVKESK. The CDR3 has 17 amino acids. The V gene end was trimmed by 2 bases and the J gene end by 7 bases; junction bases not matched to a gene: 6.

This clone was found once. V gene TRBV15 combines with J gene TRBJ2-5; TRBD2 is a possible D gene (6 bases). TRBJ2-7 explains the end of the DNA better; the J call may be wrong. Germline V CDR1 and CDR2: LNHNV, YYDKDF (reference sequence). This CDR3 contains 14 residues. CDR3 coding DNA: TGTGCCACCAGCAGAGATCGGGGGTCCTACGAGCAGTACTTC. This gives the protein CATSRDRGSYEQYF.

This chain uses TRBV2 with TRBJ1-1; 8 bases line up with TRBD1. V shed 5 bases and J 11 bases; nucleotides not matched to a gene: 13. The CDR3 has 14 residues. The germline CDR1 and CDR2 sequences are SNHLY and FYNNEI. CDR3 loop: CASSTQGQGPHAFF. Here the CDR3 DNA reads TGTGCCAGCAGTACCCAAGGACAGGGCCCCCATGCTTTCTTT.

The chain carries TRBV9 and TRBJ1-2, with D possibly TRBD1 on 6 matching bases. Germline V lookup: CDR1 SGDLS, CDR2 YYNGEE. The V gene lost 0 bases and the J gene lost 6 bases, with 15 bases spanning the gap. This CDR3 is built from 15 residues. The CDR3 reads CASSVGVGQGHGYTF. The CDR3 nucleotides are TGTGCCAGCAGCGTAGGAGTTGGCCAGGGGCATGGCTACACCTTC.

The V gene is TRBV5-4, the J gene TRBJ2-3; a possible D gene is TRBD2 (7 bases). The V end lost 1 base, the J end lost 6 bases, and 15 bases lay between the germline ends. The CDR3 contains 15 residues. Germline CDR1 reads SGHNT; CDR2 reads YYREEE (reference sequence). The CDR3 nucleotides are TGTGCCAGCAGCTTGCGGGGGGCGGGGCTTGATACGCAGTATTTT. Its translation: CASSLRGAGLDTQYF.

This clone has just one count. The gene calls are TRBV19 and TRBJ1-5; 8 nucleotides agree with TRBD1. V gave up 5 bases and J gave up 4 bases; unmatched junction bases: 7. This CDR3 is 15 amino acids long. The germline V gene has CDR1 LNHDA and CDR2 SQIVND (reference sequence). The CDR3 DNA reads TGTGCCAGTAGTCATCAACGACAGGGGAATCAGCCCCAGCATTTT. It encodes CASSHQRQGNQPQHF.

The gene calls are TRBV6-1 and TRBJ2-7, with a possible D match to TRBD2 (5 bases). Trimming pared 2 bases from V and 0 bases from J, leaving 14 bases between. Per germline, CDR1 MNHNS and CDR2 SASEGT. This CDR3 has 16 amino acids. DNA for the CDR3: TGTGCCAGCAGTGAAACCCTAACTAGTCCCTCCTACGAGCAGTACTTC. Its translation is CASSETLTSPSYEQYF.

This clone was found once. V and J are TRBV4-1 and TRBJ2-4, with TRBD2 matching over 13 bases. The CDR3 consists of 20 residues. Germline CDR1 is MGHRA and CDR2 is YSYEKL. With V trimmed by 4 bases and J by 0 bases, 12 bases remained unmatched. The CDR3 DNA reads TGCGCCAGCAGCCCGGGGTTACTAGCGGGAGGGCCCCGAGCCAAAAACATTCAGTACTTC. Amino acids: CASSPGLLAGGPRAKNIQYF.

The chain carries TRBV15 and TRBJ2-4; 12 positions agree with TRBD2. The CDR3 runs 16 residues. V trimming: 3 bases; J trimming: 8 bases; junction bases outside the gene matches: 8. The germline V gene has CDR1 LNHNV and CDR2 YYDKDF (reference sequence). The CDR3 loop is CATSSELAGGGDIQYF. Here the CDR3 DNA reads TGTGCCACCAGCAGCGAACTAGCGGGGGGAGGGGACATTCAGTACTTC.

This rearrangement joins TRBV10-3 to TRBJ2-1; 10 bases align to TRBD2. CDR1 is ENHRY, CDR2 SYGVKD, per germline. This CDR3 has 15 residues. The trim removed 0 bases at V and 6 bases at J, leaving 2 bases unmatched. The CDR3 reads CAISESTSGPNEQFF. As DNA, the CDR3 is TGTGCCATCAGTGAGTCGACTAGCGGGCCCAATGAGCAGTTCTTC.

This chain connects TRBV7-3 to TRBJ2-3, with 13 bases matching TRBD2. CDR3 length: 16 residues. Trimming took 5 bases from V and 5 from J; bases not matched to a gene: 7. From germline, CDR1 is SGHTA and CDR2 FQGTGA. The CDR3 region has the DNA TGTGCCAGCAGCCAAGGACTAGCGGGAGTGGTAGATACGCAGTATTTT. Encoded protein: CASSQGLAGVVDTQYF. The entire variable domain, with the rest obtained from reference TRBV7-3 and TRBJ2-3, is as follows: GAGVSQTPSNKVTEKGKYVELRCDPISGHTALYWYRQSLGQGPEFLIYFQGTGAADDSGLPNDRFFAVRPEGSVSTLKIQRTERGDSAVYLCASSQGLAGVVDTQYFGPGTRLTVL.